This TCR beta chain was sequenced for a study of T cells of healthy individuals. MiXCR was run by TCRdb on the 5' RACE reads, yielding one entry per CDR3 protein. This repertoire shows some 85,000 distinct CDR3 sequences, roughly 5% found once; its top ten account for approximately 8%. There are a few counts of this clonotype. The CDR3 is 16 residues long. J was trimmed by 5 bases and V by 3 bases; bases with no gene match: 14. Germline CDR1 reads DFQATT; CDR2 reads SNEGSKA (reference sequence). This chain connects TRBV20-1 to TRBJ1-1; 8 positions match TRBD1. The TCR comes from a female donor in good health. CDR3 in amino acids: CSASFGGQVGGTEAFF. CDR3 DNA: TGCAGTGCTAGTTTTGGGGGACAGGTAGGAGGAACTGAAGCTTTCTTT.